This TCR beta chain was captured in a study of naive and memory T cell subsets. An equimolar mix of two oligonucleotides served as the beta constant-region primer for TRBC1 and TRBC2. A single record per CDR3 protein comes from TCRdb applying MiXCR to the UMI-ligation and nested PCR reads. The profile shows 130,000 to 150,000 distinct CDR3 sequences, approximately 17% of them singletons. V lost 5 bases, J lost 1 base, and 15 bases lay in between. This CDR3 contains 17 residues. CDR1 and CDR2 (germline): SGHTA, FQGTGA. The gene calls are TRBV7-3 and TRBJ2-6; D is ambiguous. The TCR comes from a human donor in good health. Sequenced sample: naive CD4+ T cells from blood. The CDR3 region has the DNA TGTGCCAGCAGCGCCCCCCGCCCGGGTTCTGGGGCCAACGTCCTGACTTTC. Amino acid sequence: CASSAPRPGSGANVLTF.